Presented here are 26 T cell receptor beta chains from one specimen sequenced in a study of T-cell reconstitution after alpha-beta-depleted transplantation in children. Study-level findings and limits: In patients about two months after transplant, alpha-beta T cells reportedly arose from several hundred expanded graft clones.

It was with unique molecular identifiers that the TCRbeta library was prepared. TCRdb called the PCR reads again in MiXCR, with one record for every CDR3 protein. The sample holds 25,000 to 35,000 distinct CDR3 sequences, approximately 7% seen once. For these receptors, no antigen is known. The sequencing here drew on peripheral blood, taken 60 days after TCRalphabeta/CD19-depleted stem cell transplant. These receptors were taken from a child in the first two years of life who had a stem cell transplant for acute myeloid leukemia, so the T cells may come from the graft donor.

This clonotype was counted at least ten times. CDR3 sequence (DNA): TGCAGCGTGACGTCTGGACCAGGGAGCTCCTACGAGCAGTACTTC. This translates into CSVTSGPGSSYEQYF. The rearrangement links TRBV29-1 to TRBJ2-7, with D possibly called TRBD1 or TRBD2 (5 bases each). Germline lookup yields CDR1 SQVTM and CDR2 ANQGSEA. Trimming removed 6 bases from V and 0 bases from J, with 18 bases in between. This CDR3 is built from 15 residues.

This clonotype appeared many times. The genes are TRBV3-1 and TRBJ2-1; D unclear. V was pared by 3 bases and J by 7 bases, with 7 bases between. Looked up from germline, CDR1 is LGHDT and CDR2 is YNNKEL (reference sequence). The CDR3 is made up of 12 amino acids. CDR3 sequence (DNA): TGTGCCAGCAGCCAGCCCAGAAATGAGCAGTTCTTC. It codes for CASSQPRNEQFF.

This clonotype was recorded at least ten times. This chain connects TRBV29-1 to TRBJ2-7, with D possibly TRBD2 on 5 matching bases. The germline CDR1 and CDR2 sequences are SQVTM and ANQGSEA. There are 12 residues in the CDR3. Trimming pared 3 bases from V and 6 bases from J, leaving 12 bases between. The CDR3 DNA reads TGCAGCGTTGAGGGGAGTAGGGCCGAGCAGTACTTC. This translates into CSVEGSRAEQYF.

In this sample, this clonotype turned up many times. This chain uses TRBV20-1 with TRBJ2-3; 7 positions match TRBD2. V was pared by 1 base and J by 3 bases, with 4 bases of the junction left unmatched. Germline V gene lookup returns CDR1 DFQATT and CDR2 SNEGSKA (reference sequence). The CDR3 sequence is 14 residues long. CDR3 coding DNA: TGCAGTGCTAGAGCGGGAGGACCGACAGATACGCAGTATTTT. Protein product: CSARAGGPTDTQYF.

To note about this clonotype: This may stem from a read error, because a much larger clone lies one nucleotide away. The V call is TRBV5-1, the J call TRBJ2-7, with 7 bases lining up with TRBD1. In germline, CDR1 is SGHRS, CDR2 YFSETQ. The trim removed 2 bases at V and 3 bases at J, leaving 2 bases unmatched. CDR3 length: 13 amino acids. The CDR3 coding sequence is TGCGCCAGCAGCTTCGGACAGGACTACGAGCAGTACTTC. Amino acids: CASSFGQDYEQYF.

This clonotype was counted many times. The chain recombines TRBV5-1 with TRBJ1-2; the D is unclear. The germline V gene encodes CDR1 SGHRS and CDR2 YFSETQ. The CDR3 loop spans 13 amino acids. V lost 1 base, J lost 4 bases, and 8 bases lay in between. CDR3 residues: CASSLNSLYGYTF. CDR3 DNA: TGCGCCAGCAGCTTGAACAGCCTCTATGGCTACACCTTC.

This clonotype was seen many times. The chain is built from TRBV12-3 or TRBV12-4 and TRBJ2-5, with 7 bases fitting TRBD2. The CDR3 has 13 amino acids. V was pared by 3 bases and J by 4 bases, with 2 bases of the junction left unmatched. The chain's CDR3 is CASSLRGIETQYF. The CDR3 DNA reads TGTGCCAGCAGTTTGCGGGGGATAGAGACCCAGTACTTC.

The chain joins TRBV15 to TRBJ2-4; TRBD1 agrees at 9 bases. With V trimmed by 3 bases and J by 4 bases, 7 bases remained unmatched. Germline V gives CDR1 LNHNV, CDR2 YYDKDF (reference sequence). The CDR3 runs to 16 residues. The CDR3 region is CATSSIQGADKNIQYF. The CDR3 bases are TGTGCCACCAGCAGTATACAGGGGGCGGATAAAAACATTCAGTACTTC.

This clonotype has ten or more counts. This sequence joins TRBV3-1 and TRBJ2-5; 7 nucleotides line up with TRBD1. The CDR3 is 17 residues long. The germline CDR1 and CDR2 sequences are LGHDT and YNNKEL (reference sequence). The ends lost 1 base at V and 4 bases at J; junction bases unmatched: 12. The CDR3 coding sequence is TGTGCCAGCAGCCAAGGGGACAGCTTCCGATTGATAGAGACCCAGTACTTC. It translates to CASSQGDSFRLIETQYF.

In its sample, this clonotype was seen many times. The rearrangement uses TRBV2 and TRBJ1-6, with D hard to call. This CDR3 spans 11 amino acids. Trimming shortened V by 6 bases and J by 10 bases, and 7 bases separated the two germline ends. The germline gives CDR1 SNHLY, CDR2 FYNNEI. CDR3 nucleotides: TGTGCCAGCAGGAAAGGATCACCCCTCCACTTT. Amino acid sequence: CASRKGSPLHF. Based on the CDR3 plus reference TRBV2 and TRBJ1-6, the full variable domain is EPEVTQTPSHQVTQMGQEVILRCVPISNHLYFYWYRQILGQKVEFLVSFYNNEISEKSEIFDDQFSVERPDGSNFTLKIRSTKLEDSAMYFCASRKGSPLHFGNGTRLTVT.

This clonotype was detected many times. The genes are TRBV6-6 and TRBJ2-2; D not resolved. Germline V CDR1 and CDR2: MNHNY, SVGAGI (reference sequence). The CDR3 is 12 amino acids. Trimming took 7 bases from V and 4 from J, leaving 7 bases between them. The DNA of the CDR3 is TGTGCCAGCACGTGGTTCACCGGGGAGCTGTTTTTT. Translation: CASTWFTGELFF.

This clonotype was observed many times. This CDR3 is CASSQEGLAGWRTQYF. The CDR3 bases are TGTGCCAGCAGCCAGGAGGGACTAGCGGGGTGGCGTACGCAGTATTTT. V gene TRBV14 combines with J gene TRBJ2-3; 13 bases fit TRBD2. Germline V gives CDR1 SGHDN, CDR2 FVKESK. This CDR3 spans 16 amino acids. Unmatched junction bases numbered 8, after V lost 3 bases and J lost 8 bases.

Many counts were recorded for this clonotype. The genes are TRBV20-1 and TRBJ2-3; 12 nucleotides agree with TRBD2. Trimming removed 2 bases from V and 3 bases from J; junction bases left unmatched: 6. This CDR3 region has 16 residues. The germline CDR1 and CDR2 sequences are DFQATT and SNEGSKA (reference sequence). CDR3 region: CSARQTSGRGTDTQYF. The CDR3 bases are TGCAGTGCTAGACAGACTAGCGGGAGAGGTACAGATACGCAGTATTTT.

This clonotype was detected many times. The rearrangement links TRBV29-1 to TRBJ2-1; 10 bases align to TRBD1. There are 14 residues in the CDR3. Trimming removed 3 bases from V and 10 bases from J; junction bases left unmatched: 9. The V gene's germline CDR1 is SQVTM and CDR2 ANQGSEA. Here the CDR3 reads CSVDTGQGGPEQFF. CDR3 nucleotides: TGCAGCGTTGATACCGGACAGGGGGGACCGGAGCAGTTCTTC.

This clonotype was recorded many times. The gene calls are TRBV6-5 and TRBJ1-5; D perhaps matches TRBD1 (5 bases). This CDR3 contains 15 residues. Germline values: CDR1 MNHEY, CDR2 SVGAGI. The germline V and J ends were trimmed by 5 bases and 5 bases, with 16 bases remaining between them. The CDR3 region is CASSTRGGGYQPQHF. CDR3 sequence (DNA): TGTGCCAGCAGTACCCGCGGGGGAGGGTATCAGCCCCAGCATTTT.

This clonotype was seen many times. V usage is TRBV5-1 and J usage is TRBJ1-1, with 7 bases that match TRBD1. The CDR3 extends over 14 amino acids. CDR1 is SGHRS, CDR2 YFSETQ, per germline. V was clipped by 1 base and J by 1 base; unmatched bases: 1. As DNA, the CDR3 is TGCGCCAGCAGCTTGCGGACAGGGAACACTGAAGCTTTCTTT. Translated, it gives CASSLRTGNTEAFF.

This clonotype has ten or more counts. The CDR3 reads CASSSRTDTGELFF. As DNA, the CDR3 is TGCGCCAGCAGCTCCAGGACGGACACCGGGGAGCTGTTTTTT. The chain uses TRBV5-1 and TRBJ2-2; no reliable D call. The CDR3 runs 14 residues. Germline-derived CDR1 and CDR2 are SGHRS and YFSETQ. V gave up 3 bases and J gave up 3 bases, with 9 bases separating them.

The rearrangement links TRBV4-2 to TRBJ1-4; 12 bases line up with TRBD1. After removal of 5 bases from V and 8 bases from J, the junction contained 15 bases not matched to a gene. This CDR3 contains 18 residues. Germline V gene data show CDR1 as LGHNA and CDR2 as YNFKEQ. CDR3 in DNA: TGTGCCAGCAGCACGACTTGGGACAGGGGGCGCGGGAGAGAAAAACTGTTTTTT. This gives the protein CASSTTWDRGRGREKLFF.

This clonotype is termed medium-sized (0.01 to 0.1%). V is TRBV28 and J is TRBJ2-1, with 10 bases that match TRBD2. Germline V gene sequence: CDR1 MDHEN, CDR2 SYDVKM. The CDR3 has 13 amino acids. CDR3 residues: CAGKLAGSDEQFF. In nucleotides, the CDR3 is TGTGCTGGGAAACTAGCGGGAAGCGATGAGCAGTTCTTC.

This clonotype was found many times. The CDR3 sequence: CASSFVASGGARDTQYF. The CDR3 nucleotides read TGTGCCAGCAGCTTCGTGGCTAGCGGGGGGGCCAGGGATACGCAGTATTTT. The J gene is TRBJ2-3, the V gene TRBV7-2; 12 bases line up with TRBD2. V shed 3 bases and J 6 bases; nucleotides not matched to a gene: 10. Germline loops: CDR1 SGHTA, CDR2 FQGNSA. The CDR3 totals 17 residues. Together with reference TRBV7-2 and TRBJ2-3, the CDR3 gives the full variable domain: GAGVSQSPSNKVTEKGKDVELRCDPISGHTALYWYRQSLGQGLEFLIYFQGNSAPDKSGLPSDRFSAERTGGSVSTLTIQRTQQEDSAVYLCASSFVASGGARDTQYFGPGTRLTVL.

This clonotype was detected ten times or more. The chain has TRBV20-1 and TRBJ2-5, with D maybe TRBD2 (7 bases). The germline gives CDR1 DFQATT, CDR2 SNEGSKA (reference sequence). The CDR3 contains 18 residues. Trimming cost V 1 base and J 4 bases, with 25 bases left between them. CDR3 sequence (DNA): TGCAGTGCTAGAGTTGGGCGGGGGCCTCCCCGACCTAGAGAGACCCAGTACTTC. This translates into CSARVGRGPPRPRETQYF.

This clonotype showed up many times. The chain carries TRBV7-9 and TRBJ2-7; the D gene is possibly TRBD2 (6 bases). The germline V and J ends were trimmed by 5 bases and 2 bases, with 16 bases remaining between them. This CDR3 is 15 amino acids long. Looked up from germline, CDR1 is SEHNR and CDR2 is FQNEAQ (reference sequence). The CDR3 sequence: CASSPADRRAYEQYF. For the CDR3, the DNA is TGTGCCAGCAGCCCTGCAGACCGGAGGGCCTACGAGCAGTACTTC.

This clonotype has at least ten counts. The CDR3 is CASSLDSWGLGFQETQYF. CDR3 bases: TGTGCCAGCAGCTTGGATTCATGGGGCCTAGGCTTCCAAGAGACCCAGTACTTC. The gene calls are TRBV11-1 and TRBJ2-5; D may be TRBD1 (5 bases). The ends were cut back, 3 bases at V and 1 base at J, with 21 bases in the middle. From germline, CDR1 is SGHAT and CDR2 FQDESV (reference sequence). The CDR3 spans 18 residues.

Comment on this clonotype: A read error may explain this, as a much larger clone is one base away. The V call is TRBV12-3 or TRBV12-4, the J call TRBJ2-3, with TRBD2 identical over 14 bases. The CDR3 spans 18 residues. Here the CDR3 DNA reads TGTACCAGCAGTTCCGAGACTAGCGGGAGGGCTTTCACAGATACGCAGTATTTT. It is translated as CTSSSETSGRAFTDTQYF.

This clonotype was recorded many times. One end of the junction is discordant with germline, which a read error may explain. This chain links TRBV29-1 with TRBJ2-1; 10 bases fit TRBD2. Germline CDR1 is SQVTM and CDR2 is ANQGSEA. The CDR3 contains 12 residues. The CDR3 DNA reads TGCAGCTTCGAGCGGGGGGGCCAAAAAATGATCTTC. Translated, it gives CSFERGGQKMIF.

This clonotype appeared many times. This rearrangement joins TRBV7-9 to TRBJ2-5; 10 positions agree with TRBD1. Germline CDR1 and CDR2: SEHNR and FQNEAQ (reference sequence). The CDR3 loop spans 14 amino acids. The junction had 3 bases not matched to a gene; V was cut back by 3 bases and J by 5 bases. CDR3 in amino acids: CASSLTGGGETQYF. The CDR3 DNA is TGTGCCAGCAGCTTGACAGGGGGCGGGGAGACCCAGTACTTC.